The following is a T cell receptor beta chain sequence with its context. Per germline, CDR1 SGHVS and CDR2 FNYEAQ. CDR3 length: 18 amino acids. J gave up 1 base and V 5 bases, and 12 bases lay outside the gene matches. These data come from a study of blood T cell repertoires in COVID-19. Clones were sequenced by immunoSEQ multiplex PCR, and TCRdb holds only the in-frame ones, with some missing. Of under 200,000 clones listed, just under 90% are singletons. The Seattle patients joined while their infection was active and were tracked longitudinally afterward. Sequencing used peripheral blood. The rearrangement joins TRBV7-6 to TRBJ1-4, with TRBD1 matching over 8 bases. The clonotype originates from a woman in her sixties or seventies with COVID-19, enrolled during active disease. The CDR3 nucleotides are TGTGCCAGCAGCCCCACTTCAGGGGGCAAGGGAACTAATGAAAAACTGTTTTTT. It specifies CASSPTSGGKGTNEKLFF.